The 10 T cell receptor beta chains in this list originate from one sample, sequenced in a study of human T cells and chemical hapten exposure. Time point described: patch test 3, about 24 weeks after DPC sensitization. As for treatment: therapeutic diphenylcyclopropenone sensitization with weekly scalp DPC. TCRdb re-called the RACE reads through MiXCR, storing one row per CDR3 protein. Of approximately 80,000 distinct CDR3 sequences listed, under 15% are singletons. The specimen was whole blood, collected in connection with sensitization to the hapten diphenylcyclopropenone (DPC). These receptors all come from a woman between 45 and 60 years old with alopecia areata. Some clones in this sample may be carry-over from other donors' samples.

This clonotype was picked up many times. The CDR3 protein is CASSTAGTDYYEQYF. CDR3 bases: TGTGCCAGCAGTACCGCCGGGACTGACTATTACGAGCAGTACTTC. V usage is TRBV7-9 and J usage is TRBJ2-7; the D gene is possibly TRBD2 (6 bases). V shed 6 bases and J shed 4 bases, with 19 bases lying between them. The CDR3 contains 15 residues. Per the germline V gene, CDR1 is SEHNR and CDR2 is FQNEAQ (reference sequence).

As DNA, the CDR3 is TGCAGCGTTGAAATCAGGGCTGGGGAGACCCAGTACTTC. Its protein product is CSVEIRAGETQYF. This chain uses TRBV29-1 with TRBJ2-5, with D tentatively TRBD1 (5 bases). Germline-derived CDR1 and CDR2 are SQVTM and ANQGSEA. The CDR3 totals 13 residues. The V end lost 2 bases, the J end lost 5 bases, and 12 bases lay between the germline ends.

This chain connects TRBV29-1 to TRBJ2-5; D uncertain. CDR3 length: 13 residues. Deletions cut 6 bases from V and 1 base from J, with 12 bases between. CDR1 and CDR2 (germline): SQVTM, ANQGSEA. The CDR3 DNA reads TGCAGCGTGTCGAATCAGGTCCAAGAGACCCAGTACTTC. Its protein product is CSVSNQVQETQYF. The variable domain in full, completed from reference TRBV29-1 and TRBJ2-5, reads SAVISQKPSRDICQRGTSLTIQCQVDSQVTMMFWYRQQPGQSLTLIATANQGSEATYESGFVIDKFPISRPNLTFSTLTVSNMSPEDSSIYLCSVSNQVQETQYFGPGTRLLVL.

The V call is TRBV29-1, the J call TRBJ1-2; 7 bases map to TRBD1. CDR1 SQVTM and CDR2 ANQGSEA come from the germline V gene. Trimming took 6 bases from V and 3 from J; bases not matched to a gene: 10. The CDR3 loop spans 14 amino acids. The CDR3 nucleotides read TGCAGCGTCCCTTCGGGACAGCAAGACTATGGCTACACCTTC. Translation: CSVPSGQQDYGYTF.

This clonotype was found many times. This chain connects TRBV11-2 to TRBJ2-2; D might be TRBD1 or TRBD2, each matching 5 bases. Trimming pared 3 bases from V and 8 bases from J, leaving 10 bases between. The germline CDR1 and CDR2 sequences are SGHAT and FQNNGV. The CDR3 extends over 13 amino acids. The CDR3 DNA follows: TGTGCCAGCAGCTTCGAGGGGCTTGGGGAGCTGTTTTTT. It translates to CASSFEGLGELFF.

J is TRBJ2-4 and V is TRBV2; D is perhaps TRBD2 (5 bases). CDR1 and CDR2 (germline): SNHLY, FYNNEI. V was trimmed by 9 bases and J by 9 bases, leaving 21 bases between them. The CDR3 is 14 amino acids. The CDR3 DNA reads as TGTGCCAGTCTCGAACCGACGGAGGCGCGCATTCAGTACTTC. This translates into CASLEPTEARIQYF.

This clonotype was seen many times. In nucleotides, the CDR3 is TGTGCCATCAGTGAGTCGTCCGGACTAGCGGGAGCCAAGGAGACCCAGTACTTC. Translated: CAISESSGLAGAKETQYF. The gene calls are TRBV10-3 and TRBJ2-5, with 13 bases that match TRBD2. J was trimmed by 5 bases and V by 0 bases; bases with no gene match: 9. The CDR3 is 18 amino acids. The V gene's germline CDR1 is ENHRY and CDR2 SYGVKD.

Ten or more counts support this clonotype. The genes are TRBV5-5 and TRBJ2-6, with a possible D match to TRBD1 (6 bases). There are 15 residues in the CDR3. Trimming pared 2 bases from V and 1 base from J, leaving 7 bases between. Germline V gives CDR1 SGHKS, CDR2 YYEKEE (reference sequence). CDR3 bases: TGTGCCAGCAGCTTTCAGGGGTCTGGGGCCAACGTCCTGACTTTC. Translation: CASSFQGSGANVLTF. Drawing the rest from reference TRBV5-5 and TRBJ2-6, the complete variable domain is DAGVTQSPTHLIKTRGQQVTLRCSPISGHKSVSWYQQVLGQGPQFIFQYYEKEERGRGNFPDRFSARQFPNYSSELNVNALLLGDSALYLCASSFQGSGANVLTFGAGSRLTVL.

The chain is built from TRBV6-6 and TRBJ2-6, with a tentative D call TRBD1 (6 bases). Trimming pared 4 bases from V and 0 bases from J, leaving 10 bases between. The V gene's germline CDR1 is MNHNY and CDR2 SVGAGI (reference sequence). The CDR3 consists of 16 residues. CDR3 nucleotides: TGTGCCAGCAGTTCCAGACAGGACTCTGGGGCCAACGTCCTGACTTTC. It translates to CASSSRQDSGANVLTF.

This clonotype was seen a few times. This rearrangement joins TRBV7-9 to TRBJ2-3; 7 bases line up with TRBD2. Germline CDR1 SEHNR, CDR2 FQNEAQ (reference sequence). The V segment lost 5 bases and the J segment 0 bases; nucleotides outside the gene matches: 11. The CDR3 consists of 17 residues. The CDR3 spells CASSALMGGASTDTQYF. In DNA, the CDR3 is TGTGCCAGCAGCGCCCTTATGGGAGGGGCTAGCACAGATACGCAGTATTTT.